Following are 30 T cell receptor beta chains from one sample sequenced in a study of blood T cell repertoires in COVID-19. This table comes from immunoSEQ multiplex PCR, and its TCRdb copy is limited to in-frame clones, with some not included. The sample includes hundreds of thousands of clones, 80% to 90% of them seen just once. The sequenced sample was peripheral blood. The receptors shown here come from a woman aged 70-85 years with COVID-19, enrolled during active disease.

This rearrangement joins TRBV5-1 to TRBJ2-5; 8 nucleotides match TRBD2. This CDR3 has 15 residues. J gave up 5 bases and V 7 bases, and 13 bases lay outside the gene matches. The germline V gene has CDR1 SGHRS and CDR2 YFSETQ. This chain's CDR3 is CASPWRRGGRETQYF. CDR3 DNA: TGCGCCAGCCCATGGAGGCGCGGGGGGCGGGAGACCCAGTACTTC.

DNA of the CDR3: TGTGCCACCAGGGACAGCCAACCCTGGGGCTACACCTTC. Its translation is CATRDSQPWGYTF. The chain combines TRBV24-1 with TRBJ1-2; the D gene is possibly TRBD1 (6 bases). The CDR3 sequence is 13 residues long. Per the germline V gene, CDR1 is KGHDR and CDR2 is SFDVKD. Trimming cost V 7 bases and J 8 bases, with 16 bases left between them.

The J gene is TRBJ1-2, the V gene TRBV28; TRBD1 matches 12 bases. V was clipped by 3 bases and J by 5 bases; unmatched bases: 4. Germline V gene lookup returns CDR1 MDHEN and CDR2 SYDVKM. There are 15 residues in the CDR3. The CDR3: CASSFPGQGAYGYTF. The CDR3 region has the DNA TGTGCCAGCAGTTTTCCGGGACAGGGGGCGTATGGCTACACCTTC.

V usage is TRBV24-1 and J usage is TRBJ1-2; D possibly corresponds to TRBD1 (6 bases). V shed 3 bases and J shed 8 bases, with 15 bases lying between them. Germline CDR1 reads KGHDR; CDR2 reads SFDVKD. The CDR3 covers 14 residues. The CDR3 DNA follows: TGTGCCACCAGTGATGGACAGTCGGGCATAGGCTACACCTTC. Encoded protein: CATSDGQSGIGYTF.

This clone has just one count. V and J are TRBV2 and TRBJ1-6; 12 nucleotides align to TRBD1. V dropped 11 bases and J dropped 8; count of bases not matched to a gene: 4. Germline CDR1 reads SNHLY; CDR2 reads FYNNEI. The CDR3 is made up of 13 amino acids. CDR3 loop: CAGGTGGYSPLHF. DNA for the CDR3: TGTGCCGGTGGGACAGGGGGCTATTCACCCCTCCACTTT.

This chain uses TRBV3-1 (or the pseudogene TRBV3-2) with TRBJ2-7; possible D gene TRBD2, 5 bases. Germline V gene sequence: CDR1 LGHDT, CDR2 YNNKEL (reference sequence). CDR3 length: 15 residues. V was shortened by 1 base and J by 0 bases, with 10 bases between the two germline ends. The CDR3 loop is CASSQGAGPSYEQYF. CDR3 DNA sequence: TGTGCCAGCAGCCAAGGTGCGGGCCCCTCCTACGAGCAGTACTTC.

This chain uses TRBV10-2 with TRBJ1-2; 10 bases are a match to TRBD1. The V segment lost 1 base and the J segment 4 bases; nucleotides outside the gene matches: 12. The CDR3 sequence is 18 residues long. Germline V gene data show CDR1 as WSHSY and CDR2 as SAAADI. The CDR3 sequence is CASSEYRDRGIIGYGYTF. The CDR3 DNA follows: TGCGCCAGCAGTGAGTACCGGGACAGGGGCATAATCGGCTATGGCTACACCTTC.

The chain links TRBV30 to TRBJ1-5, with D uncertain. Germline loops: CDR1 GTSNPN, CDR2 SVGIG (reference sequence). The CDR3 sequence is 13 residues long. CDR3 DNA sequence: TGTGCGGCGGGAACTGGTGGCAATCAGCCCCAGCATTTT. Translating gives CAAGTGGNQPQHF.

The genes are TRBV11-2 and TRBJ1-1; no clear D gene. The length of the CDR3 is 11 residues. V was trimmed by 2 bases and J by 11 bases, leaving 9 bases between them. Germline loops: CDR1 SGHAT, CDR2 FQNNGV. CDR3 protein: CASSLSTRAFF. The CDR3 DNA reads TGTGCCAGCAGCTTATCAACGAGGGCTTTCTTT.

Only one count was recorded for this clone. The gene calls are TRBV2 and TRBJ2-3, with a possible D match to TRBD1 (5 bases). Germline CDR1 SNHLY, CDR2 FYNNEI. This CDR3 region has 15 residues. The V end lost 1 base, the J end lost 0 bases, and 8 bases lay between the germline ends. The CDR3 region is CASSEGQPSTDTQYF. CDR3 bases: TGTGCCAGCAGTGAAGGACAGCCTAGCACAGATACGCAGTATTTT.

The gene calls are TRBV5-8 and TRBJ2-3; a possible D gene is TRBD2 (5 bases). The germline V gene encodes CDR1 SGHTS and CDR2 YDEGEE. The CDR3 is 14 amino acids. Trimming stripped 2 bases from V and 3 bases from J, with 10 bases between. This CDR3 is CASSFEGQTDTQYF. The CDR3 coding sequence is TGTGCCAGCAGCTTTGAGGGCCAAACAGATACGCAGTATTTT.

There are many counts of this clone. V usage is TRBV29-1 and J usage is TRBJ2-5, with 9 bases lining up with TRBD1. With V trimmed by 2 bases and J by 4 bases, 2 bases remained unmatched. This CDR3 is built from 13 residues. Germline-derived CDR1 and CDR2 are SQVTM and ANQGSEA. The CDR3 protein is CSVETQGAETQYF. Here the CDR3 DNA reads TGCAGCGTTGAAACACAGGGGGCAGAGACCCAGTACTTC.

The chain uses TRBV21-1 and TRBJ1-1; the D call of TRBD1 is as the table states it, not checked on the DNA. TRBV21-1 is a pseudogene. The CDR3 runs to 14 residues. The CDR3 DNA follows: TGTGCCAGCAGCAAGGCACACCTGAACACTGAAGCTTTCTTT. Its translation is CASSKAHLNTEAFF.

This chain joins TRBV5-8 and TRBJ1-5, with no clear D. Trimming left V 0 bases short and J 1 base short, with 8 bases between. There are 15 residues in the CDR3. CDR1 and CDR2 from the germline V gene are SGHTS and YDEGEE. DNA for the CDR3: TGTGCCAGCAGCTTGGTGGAGGGAAGCAATCAGCCCCAGCATTTT. Its protein product is CASSLVEGSNQPQHF.

This clone was seen a few times. This chain uses TRBV6-5 with TRBJ2-7; perhaps TRBD1 as D (6 bases). CDR3 length equals 13 residues. Per the germline V gene, CDR1 is MNHEY and CDR2 is SVGAGI. Trimming pared 2 bases from V and 3 bases from J, leaving 8 bases between. CDR3 sequence reads: CASSYQGGYEQYF. The DNA for the CDR3 is TGTGCCAGCAGTTACCAAGGGGGCTACGAGCAGTACTTC.

To note about this clone: Distinct nucleotide sequences in the sample also encode this CDR3. This sequence joins TRBV4-3 and TRBJ1-1, with no clear D. Trimming removed 0 bases from V and 4 bases from J, with 9 bases in between. The germline gives CDR1 LGHNA, CDR2 YSLEER. This CDR3 has 14 amino acids. DNA for the CDR3: TGCGCCAGCAGCCAAGACCCCCGGGGCACTGAAGCTTTCTTT. Translated, it gives CASSQDPRGTEAFF.

V gene TRBV5-1 combines with J gene TRBJ1-1, with TRBD1 as a possible D gene (6 bases). V was cut by 4 bases and J by 1 base, with 17 bases left in between. Germline V lookup: CDR1 SGHRS, CDR2 YFSETQ. The CDR3 has 16 residues. The chain's CDR3 is CASSLTGQSKNTEAFF. Here the CDR3 DNA reads TGCGCCAGCAGCCTGACAGGCCAAAGCAAGAACACTGAAGCTTTCTTT.

This sequence joins TRBV11-2 and TRBJ2-4, with TRBD1 as a possible D gene (5 bases). The V gene's germline CDR1 is SGHAT and CDR2 FQNNGV. This CDR3 has 13 residues. The ends were cut back, 5 bases at V and 12 bases at J, with 17 bases in the middle. This CDR3 reads CASSSNRRPGQYF. The CDR3 nucleotides read TGTGCCAGCAGCAGTAACAGGCGGCCGGGTCAGTACTTC.

This clone was recorded only once. This chain links TRBV6-4 with TRBJ1-5; 10 positions match TRBD1. V shed 4 bases and J 7 bases; nucleotides not matched to a gene: 10. The CDR3 spans 16 residues. Germline CDR1 and CDR2: MRHNA and SNTAGT. In DNA, the CDR3 is TGTGCCAGCAGTGGCCCCAGGGACAGGGGATGGCAGCCCCAGCATTTT. Translating gives CASSGPRDRGWQPQHF.

A single count supports this clone. This sequence joins TRBV2 and TRBJ2-3; 7 bases line up with TRBD2. Germline V gives CDR1 SNHLY, CDR2 FYNNEI. This CDR3 comprises 15 residues. Germline trimming cut 6 bases from V and 3 bases from J; bases unmatched to any gene: 9. This chain's CDR3 is CASRQTGLRTDTQYF. CDR3 nucleotides: TGTGCCAGCAGACAGACGGGACTACGGACAGATACGCAGTATTTT. The whole variable domain, filled in from reference TRBV2 and TRBJ2-3, reads EPEVTQTPSHQVTQMGQEVILRCVPISNHLYFYWYRQILGQKVEFLVSFYNNEISEKSEIFDDQFSVERPDGSNFTLKIRSTKLEDSAMYFCASRQTGLRTDTQYFGPGTRLTVL.

The V and J genes are TRBV18 and TRBJ2-7; 10 nucleotides match TRBD1. V dropped 2 bases and J dropped 1; count of bases not matched to a gene: 2. The germline V gene encodes CDR1 KGHSH and CDR2 LQKENI. This CDR3 comprises 15 residues. CDR3 amino acids: CASSPTGQGSYEQYF. CDR3 nucleotides: TGTGCCAGCTCACCAACGGGACAGGGGTCCTACGAGCAGTACTTC.

The chain links TRBV28 to TRBJ1-2; D is perhaps TRBD1 (5 bases). Germline loops: CDR1 MDHEN, CDR2 SYDVKM. Trimming took 7 bases from V and 7 from J, leaving 22 bases between them. The CDR3 length is 15 residues. The CDR3 region is CASIFTGLTGGGYTF. The CDR3 DNA follows: TGTGCCAGCATTTTTACGGGACTCACGGGGGGTGGCTACACCTTC.

The chain is built from TRBV24-1 and TRBJ2-3; 7 nucleotides align to TRBD1. Germline lookup yields CDR1 KGHDR and CDR2 SFDVKD. The V and J ends lost 2 bases and 5 bases, in that order; junction bases with no gene match: 3. There are 14 residues in the CDR3. CDR3 residues: CATSDSTGVDTQYF. The CDR3 nucleotides are TGTGCCACCAGTGATTCCACAGGGGTAGATACGCAGTATTTT.

This chain links TRBV7-2 with TRBJ2-5; a possible D gene is TRBD2 (6 bases). This CDR3 has 13 residues. The V and J ends lost 1 base and 10 bases respectively, with 13 bases between them. Germline V lookup: CDR1 SGHTA, CDR2 FQGNSA. The CDR3 DNA sequence: TGTGCCAGCAGCTTAGGAGGGTGGGGGGACCAGTACTTC. It translates to CASSLGGWGDQYF.

This rearrangement joins TRBV18 to TRBJ2-1; 10 nucleotides agree with TRBD1. Germline V gene data show CDR1 as KGHSH and CDR2 as LQKENI. Trimming took 5 bases from V and 3 from J; bases not matched to a gene: 4. This CDR3 has 15 residues. In DNA, the CDR3 is TGTGCCAGCTCAAAGGGGGACAGGGGCTACAATGAGCAGTTCTTC. Translated: CASSKGDRGYNEQFF.

J is TRBJ2-3 and V is TRBV4-2; 8 bases are shared with TRBD1. From germline, CDR1 is LGHNA and CDR2 YNFKEQ. The CDR3 spans 15 residues. J lost 2 bases, V lost 4 bases, and 5 bases had no gene match. The CDR3 here is CASSPVQGVTDTQYF. DNA of the CDR3: TGTGCCAGCAGCCCCGTACAGGGGGTCACAGATACGCAGTATTTT.

The CDR3 spells CASSTGQGPYEQYF. The CDR3 nucleotides read TGCGCCAGCAGCACCGGACAGGGTCCCTACGAGCAGTACTTC. The rearrangement links TRBV5-1 to TRBJ2-7, with 8 bases that match TRBD1. Germline values: CDR1 SGHRS, CDR2 YFSETQ. This CDR3 has 14 residues. Losses at the gene ends were 4 bases for V and 2 bases for J; bases not matched to a gene: 5.

The chain carries TRBV2 and TRBJ2-7, with 10 nucleotides matching TRBD2. V gave up 4 bases and J gave up 0 bases; unmatched junction bases: 3. This CDR3 region has 15 residues. Germline V gene sequence: CDR1 SNHLY, CDR2 FYNNEI. CDR3 residues: CASSASGGPSYEQYF. The CDR3 nucleotides are TGTGCCAGCAGTGCTAGCGGGGGCCCCTCCTACGAGCAGTACTTC.

With respect to this clone: The junction shows a germline mismatch at one end, possibly a read error. The chain links TRBV19 to TRBJ2-1; TRBD2 aligns across 10 bases. The V gene's germline CDR1 is LNHDA and CDR2 SQIVND (reference sequence). The CDR3 spans 15 residues. The CDR3 spells CASRIAGGSYNEQFF. The DNA for the CDR3 is TGTGCCAGTAGGATAGCGGGGGGCTCCTACAATGAGCAGTTCTTC. The full variable domain, its missing parts supplied by reference TRBV19 and TRBJ2-1, is DGGITQSPKYLFRKEGQNVTLSCEQNLNHDAMYWYRQDPGQGLRLIYYSQIVNDFQKGDIAEGYSVSREKKESFPLTVTSAQKNPTAFYLCASRIAGGSYNEQFFGPGTRLTVL.

In its sample, this clone was seen once. The rearrangement joins TRBV2 to TRBJ1-2, with a tentative D call TRBD1 (6 bases). V dropped 6 bases and J dropped 14 bases, with 25 bases sitting between them. The germline gives CDR1 SNHLY, CDR2 FYNNEI. The CDR3 is 14 amino acids. CDR3 sequence (DNA): TGTGCCAGCAGGGTGCAGGGGATCCTGAAGGCGGTGACCTTC. Translation: CASRVQGILKAVTF.